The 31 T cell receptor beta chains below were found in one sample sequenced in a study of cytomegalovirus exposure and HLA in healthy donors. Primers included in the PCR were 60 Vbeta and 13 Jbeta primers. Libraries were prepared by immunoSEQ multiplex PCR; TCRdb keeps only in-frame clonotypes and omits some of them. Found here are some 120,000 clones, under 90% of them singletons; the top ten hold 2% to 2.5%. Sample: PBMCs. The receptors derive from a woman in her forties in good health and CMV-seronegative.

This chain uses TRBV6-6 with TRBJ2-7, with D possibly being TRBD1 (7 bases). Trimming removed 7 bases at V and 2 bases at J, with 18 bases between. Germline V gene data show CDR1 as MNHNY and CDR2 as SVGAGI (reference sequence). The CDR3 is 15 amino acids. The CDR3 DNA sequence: TGTGCCAGCACCTACGGGGGACAGCAAGCCTACGAGCAGTACTTC. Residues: CASTYGGQQAYEQYF.

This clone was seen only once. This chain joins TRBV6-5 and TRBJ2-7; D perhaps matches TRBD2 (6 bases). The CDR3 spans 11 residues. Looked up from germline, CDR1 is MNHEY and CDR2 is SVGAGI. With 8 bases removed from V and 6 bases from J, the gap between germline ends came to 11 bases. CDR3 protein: CASGGSGEQYF. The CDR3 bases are TGTGCCAGCGGAGGGTCCGGCGAGCAGTACTTC.

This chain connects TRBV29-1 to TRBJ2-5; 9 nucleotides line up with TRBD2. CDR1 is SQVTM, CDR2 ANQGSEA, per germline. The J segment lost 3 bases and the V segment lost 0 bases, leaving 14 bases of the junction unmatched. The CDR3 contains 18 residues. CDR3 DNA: TGCAGCGTTGAAGATTCTGGGGCTAGCGGGGCACTGGAAGAGACCCAGTACTTC. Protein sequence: CSVEDSGASGALEETQYF.

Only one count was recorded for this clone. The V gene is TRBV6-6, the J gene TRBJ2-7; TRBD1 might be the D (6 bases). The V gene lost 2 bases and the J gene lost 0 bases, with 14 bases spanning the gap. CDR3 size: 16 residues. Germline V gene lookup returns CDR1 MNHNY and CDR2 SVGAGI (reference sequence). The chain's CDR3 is CASSYGQGTLSYEQYF. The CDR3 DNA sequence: TGTGCCAGCAGTTACGGGCAGGGGACGCTCTCCTACGAGCAGTACTTC.

The CDR3 DNA is TGCGCCAGCAGGCGGGAGCCAACAAACGAGCAGTACTTC. Encoded protein: CASRREPTNEQYF. The J gene is TRBJ2-7, the V gene TRBV5-1, with TRBD2 matching over 7 bases. This CDR3 is built from 13 residues. Per the germline V gene, CDR1 is SGHRS and CDR2 is YFSETQ. Trimming at V came to 5 bases and at J to 5 bases, leaving 7 bases not matched to a gene.

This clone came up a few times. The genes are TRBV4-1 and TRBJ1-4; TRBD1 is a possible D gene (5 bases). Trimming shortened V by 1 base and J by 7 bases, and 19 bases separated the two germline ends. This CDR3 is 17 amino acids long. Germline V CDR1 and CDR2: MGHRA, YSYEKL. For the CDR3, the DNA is TGCGCCAGCAGCCAAGGTCGAAGGGGCAGGGTCCCTGAAAAACTGTTTTTT. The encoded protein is CASSQGRRGRVPEKLFF.

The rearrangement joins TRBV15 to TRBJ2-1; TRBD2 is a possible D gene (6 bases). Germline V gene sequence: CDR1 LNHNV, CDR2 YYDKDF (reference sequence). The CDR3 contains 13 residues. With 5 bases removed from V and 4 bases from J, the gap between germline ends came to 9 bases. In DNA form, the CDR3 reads TGTGCCACCAGCGAGCGGGTTTACAATGAGCAGTTCTTC. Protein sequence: CATSERVYNEQFF.

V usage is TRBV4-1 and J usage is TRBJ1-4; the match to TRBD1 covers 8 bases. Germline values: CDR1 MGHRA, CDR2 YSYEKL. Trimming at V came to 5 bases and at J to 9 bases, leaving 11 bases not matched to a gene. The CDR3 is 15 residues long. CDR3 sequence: CASSTQDRDLKKLFF. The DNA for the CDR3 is TGCGCCAGCAGCACTCAGGACAGGGACCTCAAAAAACTGTTTTTT.

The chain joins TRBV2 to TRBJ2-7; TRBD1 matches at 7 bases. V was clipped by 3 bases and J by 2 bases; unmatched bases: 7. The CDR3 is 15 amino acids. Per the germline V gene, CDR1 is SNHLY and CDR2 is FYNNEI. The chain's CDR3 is CASSDRRDSTYEQYF. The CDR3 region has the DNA TGTGCCAGCAGTGATAGAAGGGACAGTACCTACGAGCAGTACTTC.

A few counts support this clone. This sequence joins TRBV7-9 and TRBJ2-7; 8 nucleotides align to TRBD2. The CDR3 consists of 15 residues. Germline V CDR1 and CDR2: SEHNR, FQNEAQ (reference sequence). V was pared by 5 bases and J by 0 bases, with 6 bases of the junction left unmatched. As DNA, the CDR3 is TGTGCCAGCAGCGCCAAGCGGGGGCACTCCTACGAGCAGTACTTC. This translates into CASSAKRGHSYEQYF. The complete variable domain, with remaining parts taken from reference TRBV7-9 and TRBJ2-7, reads DTGVSQNPRHKITKRGQNVTFRCDPISEHNRLYWYRQTLGQGPEFLTYFQNEAQLEKSRLLSDRFSAERPKGSFSTLEIQRTEQGDSAMYLCASSAKRGHSYEQYFGPGTRLTVT.

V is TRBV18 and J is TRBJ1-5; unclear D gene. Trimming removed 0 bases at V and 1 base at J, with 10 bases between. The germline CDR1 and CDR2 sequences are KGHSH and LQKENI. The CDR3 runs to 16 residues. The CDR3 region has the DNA TGTGCCAGCTCACCACCGTCCACTTCGAGCAATCAGCCCCAGCATTTT. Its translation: CASSPPSTSSNQPQHF. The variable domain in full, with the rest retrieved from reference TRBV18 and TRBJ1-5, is NAGVMQNPRHLVRRRGQEARLRCSPMKGHSHVYWYRQLPEEGLKFMVYLQKENIIDESGMPKERFSAEFPKEGPSILRIQQVVRGDSAAYFCASSPPSTSSNQPQHFGDGTRLSIL.

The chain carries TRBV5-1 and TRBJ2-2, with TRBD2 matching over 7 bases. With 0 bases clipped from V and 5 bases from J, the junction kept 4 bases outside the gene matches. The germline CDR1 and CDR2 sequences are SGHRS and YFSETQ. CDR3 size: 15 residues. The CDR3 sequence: CASSLGSSGTGELFF. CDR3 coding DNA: TGCGCCAGCAGCTTGGGAAGTAGCGGGACCGGGGAGCTGTTTTTT.

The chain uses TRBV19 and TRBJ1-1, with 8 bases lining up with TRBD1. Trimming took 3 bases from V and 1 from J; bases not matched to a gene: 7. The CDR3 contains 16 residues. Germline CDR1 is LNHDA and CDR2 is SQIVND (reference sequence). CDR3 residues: CASSMLSGGKNTEAFF. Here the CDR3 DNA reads TGTGCCAGTAGTATGTTGTCAGGGGGCAAGAACACTGAAGCTTTCTTT.

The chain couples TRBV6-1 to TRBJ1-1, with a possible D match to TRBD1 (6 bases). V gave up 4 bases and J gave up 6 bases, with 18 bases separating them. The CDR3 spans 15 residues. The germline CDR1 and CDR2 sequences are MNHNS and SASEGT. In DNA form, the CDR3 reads TGTGCCAGCAGTGGGTATAACTCAGGGGCACCTGAAGCTTTCTTT. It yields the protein CASSGYNSGAPEAFF.

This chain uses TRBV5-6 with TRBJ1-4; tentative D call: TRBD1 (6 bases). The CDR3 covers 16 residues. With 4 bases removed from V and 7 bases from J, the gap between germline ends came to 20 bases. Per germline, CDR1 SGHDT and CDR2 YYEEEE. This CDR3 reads CASSPRSGGRGEKLFF. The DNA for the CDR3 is TGTGCCAGCAGCCCGCGTTCGGGGGGCAGGGGTGAAAAACTGTTTTTT.

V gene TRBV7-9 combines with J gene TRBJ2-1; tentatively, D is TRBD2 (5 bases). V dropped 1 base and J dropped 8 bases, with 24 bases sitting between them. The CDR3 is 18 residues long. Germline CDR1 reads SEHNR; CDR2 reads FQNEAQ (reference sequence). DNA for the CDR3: TGTGCCAGCAGCTTAGGACGGAAAACTAGTATCCTCGGGCATGAGCAGTTCTTC. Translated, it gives CASSLGRKTSILGHEQFF.

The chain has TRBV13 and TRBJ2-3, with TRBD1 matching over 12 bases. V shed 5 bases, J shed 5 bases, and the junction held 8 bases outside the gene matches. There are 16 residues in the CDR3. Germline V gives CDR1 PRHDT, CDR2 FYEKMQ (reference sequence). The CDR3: CASSRYGTGGVDTQYF. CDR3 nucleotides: TGTGCCAGCAGCAGATACGGGACAGGGGGCGTAGATACGCAGTATTTT.

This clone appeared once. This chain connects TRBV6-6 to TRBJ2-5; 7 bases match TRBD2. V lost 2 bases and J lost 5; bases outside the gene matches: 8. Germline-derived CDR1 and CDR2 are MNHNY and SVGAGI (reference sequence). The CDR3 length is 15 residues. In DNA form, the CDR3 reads TGTGCCAGCAGTTACCTCCGGGGAGGGGTGGAGACCCAGTACTTC. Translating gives CASSYLRGGVETQYF.

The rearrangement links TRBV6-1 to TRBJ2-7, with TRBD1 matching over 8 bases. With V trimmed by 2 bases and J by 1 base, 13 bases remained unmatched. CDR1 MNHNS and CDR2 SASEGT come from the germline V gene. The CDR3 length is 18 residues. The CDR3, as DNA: TGTGCCAGCAGTGAACGGGTTAATACAGGGGGATCGTCCTACGAGCAGTACTTC. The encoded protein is CASSERVNTGGSSYEQYF.

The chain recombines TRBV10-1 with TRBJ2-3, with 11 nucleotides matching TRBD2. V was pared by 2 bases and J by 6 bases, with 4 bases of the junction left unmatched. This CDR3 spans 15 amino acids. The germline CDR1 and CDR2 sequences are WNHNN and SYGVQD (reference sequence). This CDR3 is CASSERLAGSDTQYF. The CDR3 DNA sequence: TGCGCCAGCAGTGAGAGACTAGCGGGGTCTGATACGCAGTATTTT.

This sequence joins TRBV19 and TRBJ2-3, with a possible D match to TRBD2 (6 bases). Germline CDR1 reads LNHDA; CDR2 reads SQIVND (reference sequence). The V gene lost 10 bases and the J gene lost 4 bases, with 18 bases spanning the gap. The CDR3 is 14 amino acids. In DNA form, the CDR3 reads TGTGCCACCAAAAACTTCGGGGGACCAGATACGCAGTATTTT. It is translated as CATKNFGGPDTQYF. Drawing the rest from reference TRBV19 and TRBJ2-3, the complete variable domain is DGGITQSPKYLFRKEGQNVTLSCEQNLNHDAMYWYRQDPGQGLRLIYYSQIVNDFQKGDIAEGYSVSREKKESFPLTVTSAQKNPTAFYLCATKNFGGPDTQYFGPGTRLTVL.

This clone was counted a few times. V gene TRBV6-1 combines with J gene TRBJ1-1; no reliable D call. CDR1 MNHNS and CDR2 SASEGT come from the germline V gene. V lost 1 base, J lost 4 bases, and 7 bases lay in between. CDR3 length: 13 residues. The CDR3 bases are TGTGCCAGCAGTGAAGGGGCCCTCACTGAAGCTTTCTTT. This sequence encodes CASSEGALTEAFF.

In DNA, the CDR3 is TGTGCCAGCAGCTTAATGGTGACAGTTCGGAACACTGAAGCTTTCTTT. This sequence encodes CASSLMVTVRNTEAFF. V usage is TRBV7-2 and J usage is TRBJ1-1; weak D call: TRBD1 (5 bases). Germline values: CDR1 SGHTA, CDR2 FQGNSA. V was clipped by 2 bases and J by 1 base, with 14 bases between them. The CDR3 spans 16 residues.

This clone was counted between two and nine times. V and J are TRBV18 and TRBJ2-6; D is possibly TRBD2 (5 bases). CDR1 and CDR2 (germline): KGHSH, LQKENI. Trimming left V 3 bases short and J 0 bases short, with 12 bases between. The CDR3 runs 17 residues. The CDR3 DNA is TGTGCCAGCTCACCTACCCCCGAGGGCTCTGGGGCCAACGTCCTGACTTTC. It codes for CASSPTPEGSGANVLTF. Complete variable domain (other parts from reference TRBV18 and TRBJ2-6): NAGVMQNPRHLVRRRGQEARLRCSPMKGHSHVYWYRQLPEEGLKFMVYLQKENIIDESGMPKERFSAEFPKEGPSILRIQQVVRGDSAAYFCASSPTPEGSGANVLTFGAGSRLTVL.

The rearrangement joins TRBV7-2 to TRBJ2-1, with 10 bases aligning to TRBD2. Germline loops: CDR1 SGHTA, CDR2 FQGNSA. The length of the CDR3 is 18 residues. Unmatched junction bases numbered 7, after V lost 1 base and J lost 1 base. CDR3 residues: CASSLGLAGATSYNEQFF. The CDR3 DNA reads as TGTGCCAGCAGCTTAGGGCTAGCGGGAGCCACATCCTACAATGAGCAGTTCTTC.

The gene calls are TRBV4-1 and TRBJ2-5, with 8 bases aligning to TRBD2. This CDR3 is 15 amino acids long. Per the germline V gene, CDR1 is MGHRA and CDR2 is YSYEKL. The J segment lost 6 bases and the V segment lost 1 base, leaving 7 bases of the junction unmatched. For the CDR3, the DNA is TGCGCCAGCAGCCAAGCGGGGGGGCAATCAAAGACCCAGTACTTC. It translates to CASSQAGGQSKTQYF.

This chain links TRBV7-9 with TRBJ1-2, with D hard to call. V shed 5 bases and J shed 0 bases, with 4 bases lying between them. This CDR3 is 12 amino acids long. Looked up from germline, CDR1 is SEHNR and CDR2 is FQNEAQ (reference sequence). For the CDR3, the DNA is TGTGCCAGCAGCGGAGCTAACTATGGCTACACCTTC. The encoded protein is CASSGANYGYTF.

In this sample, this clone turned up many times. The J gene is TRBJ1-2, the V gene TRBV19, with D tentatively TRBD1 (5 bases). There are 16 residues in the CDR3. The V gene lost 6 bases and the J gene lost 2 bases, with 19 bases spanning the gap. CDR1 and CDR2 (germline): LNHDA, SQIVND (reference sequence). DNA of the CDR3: TGTGCCAGTAGGGGGGACTCAACAGGATTCAACTATGGCTACACCTTC. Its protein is CASRGDSTGFNYGYTF.

The CDR3 sequence: CASSSLQGRGNTIYF. The CDR3 bases are TGTGCCAGCAGTTCCTTACAGGGGCGTGGAAACACCATATATTTT. The chain uses TRBV6-5 and TRBJ1-3, with 7 bases aligning to TRBD1. The CDR3 is 15 residues long. Unmatched junction bases numbered 6, after V lost 4 bases and J lost 3 bases. Germline-derived CDR1 and CDR2 are MNHEY and SVGAGI.

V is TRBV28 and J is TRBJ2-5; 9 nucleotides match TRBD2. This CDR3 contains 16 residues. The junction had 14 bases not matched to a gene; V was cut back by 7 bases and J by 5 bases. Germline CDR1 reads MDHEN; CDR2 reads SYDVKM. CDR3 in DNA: TGTGCCAGCACCCTTTCTAGCGCGGGAGGGGTGGAGACCCAGTACTTC. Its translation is CASTLSSAGGVETQYF.

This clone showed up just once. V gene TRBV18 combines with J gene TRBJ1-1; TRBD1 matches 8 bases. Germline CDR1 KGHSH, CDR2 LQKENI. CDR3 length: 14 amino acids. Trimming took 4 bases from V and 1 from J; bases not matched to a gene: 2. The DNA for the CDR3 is TGTGCCAGCTCACGGACAGGGACGAACACTGAAGCTTTCTTT. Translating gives CASSRTGTNTEAFF.